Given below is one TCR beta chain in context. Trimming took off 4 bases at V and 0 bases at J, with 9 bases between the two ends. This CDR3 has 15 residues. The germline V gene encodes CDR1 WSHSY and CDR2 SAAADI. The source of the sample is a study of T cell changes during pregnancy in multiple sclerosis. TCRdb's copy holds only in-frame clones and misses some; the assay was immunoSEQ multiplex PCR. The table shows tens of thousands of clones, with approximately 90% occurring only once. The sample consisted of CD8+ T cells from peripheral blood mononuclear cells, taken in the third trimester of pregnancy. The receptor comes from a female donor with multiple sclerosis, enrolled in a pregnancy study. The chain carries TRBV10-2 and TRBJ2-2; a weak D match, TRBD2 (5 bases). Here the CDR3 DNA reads TGCGCCAGCAGTGTTGCGGGCACGAACACCGGGGAGCTGTTTTTT. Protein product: CASSVAGTNTGELFF.